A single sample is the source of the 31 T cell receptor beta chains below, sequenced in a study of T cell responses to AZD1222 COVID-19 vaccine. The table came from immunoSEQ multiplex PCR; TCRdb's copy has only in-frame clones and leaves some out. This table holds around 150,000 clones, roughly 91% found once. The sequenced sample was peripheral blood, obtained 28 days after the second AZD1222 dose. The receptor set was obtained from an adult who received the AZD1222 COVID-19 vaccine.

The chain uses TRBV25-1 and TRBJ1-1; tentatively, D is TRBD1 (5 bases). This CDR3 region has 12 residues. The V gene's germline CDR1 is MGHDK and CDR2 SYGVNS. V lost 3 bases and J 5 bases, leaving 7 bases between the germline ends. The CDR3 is CASSDRGTEAFF. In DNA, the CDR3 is TGTGCCAGCAGTGATAGGGGTACTGAAGCTTTCTTT.

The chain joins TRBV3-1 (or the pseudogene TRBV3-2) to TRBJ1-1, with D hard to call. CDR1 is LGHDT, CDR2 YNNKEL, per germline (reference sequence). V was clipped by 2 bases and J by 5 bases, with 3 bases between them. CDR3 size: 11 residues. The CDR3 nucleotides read TGTGCCAGCAGCCAAAGTACTGAAGCTTTCTTT. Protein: CASSQSTEAFF.

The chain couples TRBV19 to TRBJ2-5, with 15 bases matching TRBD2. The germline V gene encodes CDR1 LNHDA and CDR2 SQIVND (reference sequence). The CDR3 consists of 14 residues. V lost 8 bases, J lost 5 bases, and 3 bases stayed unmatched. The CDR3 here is CASGLAGGPETQYF. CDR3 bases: TGTGCCAGTGGACTAGCGGGAGGGCCGGAGACCCAGTACTTC. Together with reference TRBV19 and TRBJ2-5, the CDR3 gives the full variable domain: DGGITQSPKYLFRKEGQNVTLSCEQNLNHDAMYWYRQDPGQGLRLIYYSQIVNDFQKGDIAEGYSVSREKKESFPLTVTSAQKNPTAFYLCASGLAGGPETQYFGPGTRLLVL.

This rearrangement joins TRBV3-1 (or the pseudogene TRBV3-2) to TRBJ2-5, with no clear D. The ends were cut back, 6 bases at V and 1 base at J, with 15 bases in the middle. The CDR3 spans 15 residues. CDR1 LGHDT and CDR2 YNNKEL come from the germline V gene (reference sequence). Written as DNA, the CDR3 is TGTGCCAGCAGTTGGTCTAGGATTCTCCAAGAGACCCAGTACTTC. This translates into CASSWSRILQETQYF.

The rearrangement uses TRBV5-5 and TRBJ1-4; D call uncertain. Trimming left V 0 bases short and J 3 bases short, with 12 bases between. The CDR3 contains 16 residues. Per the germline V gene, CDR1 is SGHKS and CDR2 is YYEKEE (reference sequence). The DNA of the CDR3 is TGTGCCAGCAGCTTGGCTTTTGGCACGGCTAATGAAAAACTGTTTTTT. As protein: CASSLAFGTANEKLFF.

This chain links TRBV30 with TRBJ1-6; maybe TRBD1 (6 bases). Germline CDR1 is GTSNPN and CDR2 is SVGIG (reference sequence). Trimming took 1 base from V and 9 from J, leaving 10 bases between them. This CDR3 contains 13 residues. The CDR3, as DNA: TGTGCCTGGAGTGGGGACACCTTTTCACCCCTCCACTTT. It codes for CAWSGDTFSPLHF.

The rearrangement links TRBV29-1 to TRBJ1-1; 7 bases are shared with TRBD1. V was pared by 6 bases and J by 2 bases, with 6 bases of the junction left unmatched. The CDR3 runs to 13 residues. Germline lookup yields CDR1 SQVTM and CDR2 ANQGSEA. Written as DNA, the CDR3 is TGCAGCGTATTTCGGACAGGAAACACTGAAGCTTTCTTT. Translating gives CSVFRTGNTEAFF.

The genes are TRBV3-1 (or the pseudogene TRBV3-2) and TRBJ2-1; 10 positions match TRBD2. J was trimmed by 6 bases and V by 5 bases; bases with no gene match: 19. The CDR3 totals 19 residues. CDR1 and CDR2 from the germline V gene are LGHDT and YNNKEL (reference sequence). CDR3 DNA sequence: TGTGCCAGCAGCGCTACCCGTGGTAGCGGGGGGCCAGGTGGCAATGAGCAGTTCTTC. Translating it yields CASSATRGSGGPGGNEQFF.

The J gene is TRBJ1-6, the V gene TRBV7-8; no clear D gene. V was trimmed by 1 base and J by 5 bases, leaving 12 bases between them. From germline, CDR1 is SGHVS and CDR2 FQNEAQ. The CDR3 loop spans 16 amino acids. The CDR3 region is CASSLVAGMDNSPLHF. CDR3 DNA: TGTGCCAGCAGCTTAGTCGCAGGCATGGATAATTCACCCCTCCACTTT.

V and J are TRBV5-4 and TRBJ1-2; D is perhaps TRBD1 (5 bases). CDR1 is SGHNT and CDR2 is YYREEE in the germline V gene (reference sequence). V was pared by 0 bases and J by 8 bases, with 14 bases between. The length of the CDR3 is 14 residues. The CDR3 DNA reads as TGTGCCAGCAGCTTGGTAGGAGGGGAGAGCGGCTACACCTTC. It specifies CASSLVGGESGYTF.

In DNA, the CDR3 is TGTGCCAGCAGCGTAAAGGGACTGGATTACAATGAGCAGTTCTTC. Amino acid sequence: CASSVKGLDYNEQFF. This chain links TRBV9 with TRBJ2-1; weak D call: TRBD2 (6 bases). Germline V gene lookup returns CDR1 SGDLS and CDR2 YYNGEE. V shed 1 base and J shed 4 bases, with 12 bases lying between them. The CDR3 runs to 15 residues.

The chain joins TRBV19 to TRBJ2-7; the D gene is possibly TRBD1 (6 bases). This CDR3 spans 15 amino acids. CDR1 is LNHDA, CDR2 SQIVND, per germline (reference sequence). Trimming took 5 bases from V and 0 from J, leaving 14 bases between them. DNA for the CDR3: TGTGCCAGTAGTCTAGGGGGATCTAGCTCCTACGAGCAGTACTTC. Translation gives CASSLGGSSSYEQYF.

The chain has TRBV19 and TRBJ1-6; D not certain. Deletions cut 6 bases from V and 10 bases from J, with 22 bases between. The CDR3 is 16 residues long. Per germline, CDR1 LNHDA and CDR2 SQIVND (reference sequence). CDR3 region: CASSFSSPGSLSPLHF. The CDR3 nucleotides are TGTGCCAGTAGCTTCTCCTCCCCCGGAAGCTTGTCACCCCTCCACTTT.

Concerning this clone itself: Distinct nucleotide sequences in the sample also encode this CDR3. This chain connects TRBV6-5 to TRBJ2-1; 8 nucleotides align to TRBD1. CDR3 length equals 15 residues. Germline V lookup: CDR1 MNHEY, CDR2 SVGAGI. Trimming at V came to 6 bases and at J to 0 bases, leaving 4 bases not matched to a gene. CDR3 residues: CASSLTGGSYNEQFF. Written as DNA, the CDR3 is TGTGCCAGCAGCTTAACAGGGGGCTCCTACAATGAGCAGTTCTTC.

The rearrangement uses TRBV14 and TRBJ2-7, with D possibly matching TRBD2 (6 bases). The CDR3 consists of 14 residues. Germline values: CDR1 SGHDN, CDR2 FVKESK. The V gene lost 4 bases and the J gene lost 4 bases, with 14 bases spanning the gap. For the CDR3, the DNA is TGTGCCAGCAGCCGAGGAGGGGTAGGGTACGAGCAGTACTTC. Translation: CASSRGGVGYEQYF. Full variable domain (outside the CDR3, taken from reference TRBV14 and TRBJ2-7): EAGVTQFPSHSVIEKGQTVTLRCDPISGHDNLYWYRRVMGKEIKFLLHFVKESKQDESGMPNNRFLAERTGGTYSTLKVQPAELEDSGVYFCASSRGGVGYEQYFGPGTRLTVT.

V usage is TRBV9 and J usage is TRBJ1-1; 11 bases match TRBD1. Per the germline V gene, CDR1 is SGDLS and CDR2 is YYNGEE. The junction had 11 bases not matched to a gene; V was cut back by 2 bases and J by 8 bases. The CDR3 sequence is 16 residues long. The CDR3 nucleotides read TGTGCCAGCAGCGTCGGACAGGGGGCCGTAGGGGCCGAAGCTTTCTTT. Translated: CASSVGQGAVGAEAFF.

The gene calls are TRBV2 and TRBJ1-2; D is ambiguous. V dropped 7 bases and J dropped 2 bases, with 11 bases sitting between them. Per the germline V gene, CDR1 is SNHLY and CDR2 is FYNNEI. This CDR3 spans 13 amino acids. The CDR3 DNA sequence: TGTGCCAGCAAGGAAGGCAGAAACTATGGCTACACCTTC. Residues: CASKEGRNYGYTF.

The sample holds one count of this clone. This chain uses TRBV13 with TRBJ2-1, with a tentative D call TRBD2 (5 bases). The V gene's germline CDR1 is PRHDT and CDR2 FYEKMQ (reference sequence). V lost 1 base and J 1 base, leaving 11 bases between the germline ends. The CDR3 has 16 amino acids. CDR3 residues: CASSLAEVSSYNEQFF. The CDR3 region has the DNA TGTGCCAGCAGCTTAGCGGAGGTCAGTTCCTACAATGAGCAGTTCTTC.

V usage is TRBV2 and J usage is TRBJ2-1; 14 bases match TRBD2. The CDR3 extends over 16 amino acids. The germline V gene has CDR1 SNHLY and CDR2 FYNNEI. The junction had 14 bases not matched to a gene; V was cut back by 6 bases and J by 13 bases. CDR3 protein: CASRRRSGTSGSFQFF. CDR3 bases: TGTGCCAGCAGGAGGAGGTCCGGGACTAGCGGGAGTTTTCAGTTCTTC.

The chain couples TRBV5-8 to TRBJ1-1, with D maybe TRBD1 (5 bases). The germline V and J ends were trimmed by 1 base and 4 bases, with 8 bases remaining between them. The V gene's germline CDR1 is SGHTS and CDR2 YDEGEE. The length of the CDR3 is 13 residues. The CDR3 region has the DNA TGTGCCAGCAGCTTGATGAGGGGCACTGAAGCTTTCTTT. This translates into CASSLMRGTEAFF. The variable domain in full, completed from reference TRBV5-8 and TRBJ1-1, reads EAGVTQSPTHLIKTRGQQATLRCSPISGHTSVYWYQQALGLGLQFLLWYDEGEERNRGNFPPRFSGRQFPNYSSELNVNALELEDSALYLCASSLMRGTEAFFGQGTRLTVV.

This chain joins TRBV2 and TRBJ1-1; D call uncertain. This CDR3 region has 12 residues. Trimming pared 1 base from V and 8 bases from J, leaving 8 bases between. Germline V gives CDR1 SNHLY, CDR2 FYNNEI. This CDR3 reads CASSEEQLEAFF. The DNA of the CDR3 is TGTGCCAGCAGTGAAGAACAGTTAGAAGCTTTCTTT.

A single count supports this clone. The CDR3 nucleotides are TGTGCCAGCAGCTTTGGGACAATCCCTGCTGAGACCCAGTACTTC. Protein product: CASSFGTIPAETQYF. This sequence joins TRBV11-2 and TRBJ2-5; D is perhaps TRBD1 (6 bases). V was trimmed by 3 bases and J by 5 bases, leaving 16 bases between them. The CDR3 length is 15 residues. Per the germline V gene, CDR1 is SGHAT and CDR2 is FQNNGV.

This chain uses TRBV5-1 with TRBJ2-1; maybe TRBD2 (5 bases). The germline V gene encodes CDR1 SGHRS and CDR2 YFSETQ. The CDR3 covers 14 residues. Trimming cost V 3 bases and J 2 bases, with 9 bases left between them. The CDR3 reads CASSSGSTYNEQFF. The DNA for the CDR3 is TGCGCCAGCAGCTCGGGGTCCACCTACAATGAGCAGTTCTTC.

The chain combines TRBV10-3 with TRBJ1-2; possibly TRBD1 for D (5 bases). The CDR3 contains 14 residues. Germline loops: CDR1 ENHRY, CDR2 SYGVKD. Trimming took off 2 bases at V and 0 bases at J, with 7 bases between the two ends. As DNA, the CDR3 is TGTGCCATCAGTGAGCGGGGGTCTAACTATGGCTACACCTTC. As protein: CAISERGSNYGYTF.

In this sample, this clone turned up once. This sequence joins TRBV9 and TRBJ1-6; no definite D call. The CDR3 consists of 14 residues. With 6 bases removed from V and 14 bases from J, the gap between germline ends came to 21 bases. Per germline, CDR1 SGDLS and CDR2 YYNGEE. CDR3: CASTSDVFSTALHF. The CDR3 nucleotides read TGTGCCAGCACCTCCGACGTTTTTTCCACGGCCCTCCACTTT.

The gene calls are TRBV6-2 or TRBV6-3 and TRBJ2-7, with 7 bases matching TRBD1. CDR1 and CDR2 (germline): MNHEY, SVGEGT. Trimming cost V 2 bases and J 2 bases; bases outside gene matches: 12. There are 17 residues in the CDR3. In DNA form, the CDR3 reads TGTGCCAGCAGTTACGGCCTGAGGACAGGCAAGACCTACGAGCAGTACTTC. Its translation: CASSYGLRTGKTYEQYF.

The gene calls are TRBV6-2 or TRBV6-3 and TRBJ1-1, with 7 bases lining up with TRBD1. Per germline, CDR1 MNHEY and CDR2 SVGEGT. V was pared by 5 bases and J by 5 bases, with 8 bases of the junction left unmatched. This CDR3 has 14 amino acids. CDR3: CASSRLRGRTEAFF. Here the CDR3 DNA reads TGTGCCAGCAGTCGGCTCAGGGGGAGGACTGAAGCTTTCTTT.

CDR3 sequence reads: CASTSQEGDTQYF. The DNA of the CDR3 is TGTGCCAGCACCTCCCAGGAGGGGGATACGCAGTATTTT. The chain combines TRBV7-9 with TRBJ2-3; TRBD2 might be the D (6 bases). CDR3 length equals 13 residues. The V end lost 7 bases, the J end lost 6 bases, and 14 bases lay between the germline ends. The V gene's germline CDR1 is SEHNR and CDR2 FQNEAQ (reference sequence).

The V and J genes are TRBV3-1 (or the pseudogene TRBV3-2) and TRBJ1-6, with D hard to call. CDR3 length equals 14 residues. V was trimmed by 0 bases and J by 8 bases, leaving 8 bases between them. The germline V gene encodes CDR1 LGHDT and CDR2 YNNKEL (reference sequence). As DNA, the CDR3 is TGTGCCAGCAGCCAAGATAGGGCGTATTCACCCCTCCACTTT. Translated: CASSQDRAYSPLHF.

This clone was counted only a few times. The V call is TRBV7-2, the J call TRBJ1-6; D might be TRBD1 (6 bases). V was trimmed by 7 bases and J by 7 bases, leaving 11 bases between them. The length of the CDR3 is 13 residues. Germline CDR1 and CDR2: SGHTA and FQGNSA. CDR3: CASTSTGNSPLHF. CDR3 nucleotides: TGTGCCAGCACCTCAACAGGGAATTCACCCCTCCACTTT.

CDR3 sequence (DNA): TGTGCCAGCAGTGAAGGGACAGTTTGGGGCAATCAGCCCCAGCATTTT. Translated: CASSEGTVWGNQPQHF. V is TRBV2 and J is TRBJ1-5; tentatively, D is TRBD1 (6 bases). V was trimmed by 1 base and J by 2 bases, leaving 12 bases between them. The CDR3 contains 16 residues. Germline V CDR1 and CDR2: SNHLY, FYNNEI.